These 26 T cell receptor beta chains were all obtained from the same sample, sequenced in a study of T cell responses to AZD1222 COVID-19 vaccine. Using immunoSEQ multiplex PCR, the repertoire was profiled, and TCRdb retains in-frame clones only, with some absent. The sample contains more than 45,000 clones, about 88% of which appear only once. The sequences come from peripheral blood, collected on day 0 of AZD1222 vaccination. The receptors stem from an adult in good health.

This clone has more than one count but fewer than ten. The chain recombines TRBV11-3 with TRBJ1-3, with D unclear. Germline CDR1 SGHNT, CDR2 YENEEA. This CDR3 is 15 amino acids long. Trimming cost V 6 bases and J 4 bases, with 16 bases left between them. CDR3 in DNA: TGTGCCAGCAGAACTAGGGAGGGTTACGGAAACACCATATATTTT. This codes for CASRTREGYGNTIYF.

V gene TRBV6-4 combines with J gene TRBJ2-1; D tentatively reads TRBD1 or TRBD2 (5 bases each). Germline lookup yields CDR1 MRHNA and CDR2 SNTAGT. The ends were cut back, 2 bases at V and 8 bases at J, with 16 bases in the middle. The CDR3 sequence is 15 residues long. The CDR3 DNA reads TGTGCCAGCAGTGACGTAGTGGGGGATCGTCATGAGCAGTTCTTC. This codes for CASSDVVGDRHEQFF.

The rearrangement joins TRBV18 to TRBJ1-1; the D gene is possibly TRBD1 (6 bases). This CDR3 contains 13 residues. The ends were cut back, 4 bases at V and 1 base at J, with 7 bases in the middle. From germline, CDR1 is KGHSH and CDR2 LQKENI. The CDR3 sequence is CASSLGQNTEAFF. For the CDR3, the DNA is TGTGCCAGCTCACTGGGACAGAACACTGAAGCTTTCTTT.

The rearrangement joins TRBV28 to TRBJ1-5; 10 bases line up with TRBD1. V shed 3 bases and J 6 bases; nucleotides not matched to a gene: 5. The germline V gene encodes CDR1 MDHEN and CDR2 SYDVKM. There are 15 residues in the CDR3. The CDR3 nucleotides are TGTGCCAGCAGTTTTGGGGACAGGGGATCTCAGCCCCAGCATTTT. The encoded protein is CASSFGDRGSQPQHF. The full variable domain, its missing parts supplied by reference TRBV28 and TRBJ1-5, is DVKVTQSSRYLVKRTGEKVFLECVQDMDHENMFWYRQDPGLGLRLIYFSYDVKMKEKGDIPEGYSVSREKKERFSLILESASTNQTSMYLCASSFGDRGSQPQHFGDGTRLSIL.

V usage is TRBV5-1 and J usage is TRBJ1-1, with D possibly being TRBD1 (6 bases). The germline V and J ends were trimmed by 2 bases and 7 bases, with 15 bases remaining between them. The CDR3 is made up of 14 amino acids. Germline V gives CDR1 SGHRS, CDR2 YFSETQ. This chain's CDR3 is CASSLGQQQNEAFF. DNA for the CDR3: TGCGCCAGCAGCTTAGGACAGCAGCAAAATGAAGCTTTCTTT.

The chain employs TRBV27 and TRBJ1-1; D might be TRBD1 (5 bases). V gave up 5 bases and J gave up 3 bases, with 13 bases separating them. In germline, CDR1 is MNHEY, CDR2 SMNVEV (reference sequence). The CDR3 runs 14 residues. The CDR3 loop reads CASSLGRRDTEAFF. The CDR3 DNA follows: TGTGCCAGCAGTCTGGGACGGCGGGACACTGAAGCTTTCTTT.

This chain uses TRBV10-3 with TRBJ2-7; tentative D call: TRBD2 (5 bases). The CDR3 spans 13 residues. Trimming took off 10 bases at V and 2 bases at J, with 15 bases between the two ends. CDR1 is ENHRY, CDR2 SYGVKD, per germline. CDR3 sequence reads: CASSLAETYEQYF. Written as DNA, the CDR3 is TGTGCCAGCTCTCTAGCCGAAACCTACGAGCAGTACTTC.

The gene calls are TRBV24-1 and TRBJ1-2, with TRBD1 matching 9 bases. Germline assignment: CDR1 KGHDR and CDR2 SFDVKD. This CDR3 region has 15 residues. After removal of 3 bases from V and 3 bases from J, the junction contained 4 bases not matched to a gene. In nucleotides, the CDR3 is TGTGCCACCAGTGATCCGGGACAGGGAGACTATGGCTACACCTTC. This sequence encodes CATSDPGQGDYGYTF.

This chain connects TRBV5-1 to TRBJ2-1; D gene unclear. The V end was cut by 4 bases, the J end by 3 bases, with 11 bases between. From germline, CDR1 is SGHRS and CDR2 YFSETQ. This CDR3 comprises 14 residues. In DNA, the CDR3 is TGCGCCAGCAGCCCAAGCGCAAACTACAATGAGCAGTTCTTC. Its translation is CASSPSANYNEQFF.

V and J are TRBV6-2 or TRBV6-3 and TRBJ2-7, with D possibly TRBD1 on 5 matching bases. Germline assignment: CDR1 MNHEY and CDR2 SVGEGT. V was trimmed by 5 bases and J by 2 bases, leaving 16 bases between them. The CDR3 extends over 15 amino acids. The CDR3 here is CASSPVLQATYEQYF. CDR3 coding DNA: TGTGCCAGCAGTCCCGTCCTACAGGCCACCTACGAGCAGTACTTC.

The chain couples TRBV19 to TRBJ1-1; 8 bases fit TRBD1. Looked up from germline, CDR1 is LNHDA and CDR2 is SQIVND (reference sequence). J was trimmed by 11 bases and V by 3 bases; bases with no gene match: 11. The CDR3 contains 14 residues. Written as DNA, the CDR3 is TGTGCCAGTAGTATCGCAGGGGGCGATGGTCAGGCTTTCTTT. It specifies CASSIAGGDGQAFF.

The V call is TRBV28, the J call TRBJ1-2; a possible D gene is TRBD1 (5 bases). CDR3 length: 14 amino acids. V gave up 5 bases and J gave up 3 bases, with 13 bases separating them. In germline, CDR1 is MDHEN, CDR2 SYDVKM. CDR3 protein: CASSTGAHYYGYTF. The DNA for the CDR3 is TGTGCCAGCAGTACAGGCGCCCACTACTATGGCTACACCTTC.

V and J are TRBV9 and TRBJ2-3; D perhaps matches TRBD1 (6 bases). V was trimmed by 4 bases and J by 4 bases, leaving 13 bases between them. CDR1 and CDR2 from the germline V gene are SGDLS and YYNGEE. This CDR3 contains 14 residues. Here the CDR3 DNA reads TGTGCCAGCAGCCCTAACAGGGTCCCAGATACGCAGTATTTT. It specifies CASSPNRVPDTQYF.

The genes are TRBV7-6 and TRBJ1-1; TRBD1 is a possible D gene (5 bases). Germline V gene data show CDR1 as SGHVS and CDR2 as FNYEAQ. The length of the CDR3 is 18 residues. Trimming took off 0 bases at V and 5 bases at J, with 22 bases between the two ends. The CDR3 bases are TGTGCCAGCAGCTTAGCGGTGGGGCAGGGAGTTTGGATTACTGAAGCTTTCTTT. Translating gives CASSLAVGQGVWITEAFF. The full variable domain, rest sourced from reference TRBV7-6 and TRBJ1-1, is GAGVSQSPRYKVTKRGQDVALRCDPISGHVSLYWYRQALGQGPEFLTYFNYEAQQDKSGLPNDRFSAERPEGSISTLTIQRTEQRDSAMYRCASSLAVGQGVWITEAFFGQGTRLTVV.

The chain joins TRBV30 to TRBJ1-2, with D hard to call. V lost 8 bases and J lost 5, with 18 bases in between. The CDR3 length is 13 residues. Per the germline V gene, CDR1 is GTSNPN and CDR2 is SVGIG (reference sequence). The CDR3 region is CAGSHPSRYGYTF. CDR3 in DNA: TGTGCCGGATCGCACCCCTCACGGTATGGCTACACCTTC.

This chain links TRBV29-1 with TRBJ2-5; D not certain. The length of the CDR3 is 11 residues. V lost 4 bases and J lost 1, with 4 bases in between. Germline CDR1 is SQVTM and CDR2 is ANQGSEA. DNA of the CDR3: TGCAGCGTTGTCCCCCAAGAGACCCAGTACTTC. Translated: CSVVPQETQYF.

This clone has just a few counts. The gene calls are TRBV6-1 and TRBJ2-7, with D unclear. The CDR3 consists of 13 residues. Germline CDR1 and CDR2: MNHNS and SASEGT. V was shortened by 0 bases and J by 7 bases, with 10 bases between the two germline ends. Here the CDR3 reads CASSEARLGEQYF. CDR3 sequence (DNA): TGTGCCAGCAGTGAAGCTAGACTGGGAGAGCAGTACTTC.

This sequence joins TRBV7-2 and TRBJ2-1; the D gene is possibly TRBD2 (6 bases). V shed 5 bases and J shed 9 bases, with 14 bases lying between them. The CDR3 contains 13 residues. Germline V gene data show CDR1 as SGHTA and CDR2 as FQGNSA. In DNA, the CDR3 is TGTGCCAGCAGCCTTGGGGGGAGCACTGAGCAGTTCTTC. It specifies CASSLGGSTEQFF.

The rearrangement uses TRBV19 and TRBJ2-1, with D possibly being TRBD1 or TRBD2 (6 bases each). V was cut by 1 base and J by 8 bases, with 9 bases left in between. The CDR3 runs to 13 residues. The V gene's germline CDR1 is LNHDA and CDR2 SQIVND (reference sequence). The CDR3 loop is CASSIAGADEQFF. The CDR3 region has the DNA TGTGCCAGTAGTATAGCGGGGGCCGATGAGCAGTTCTTC. The variable domain in full, with the rest retrieved from reference TRBV19 and TRBJ2-1, is DGGITQSPKYLFRKEGQNVTLSCEQNLNHDAMYWYRQDPGQGLRLIYYSQIVNDFQKGDIAEGYSVSREKKESFPLTVTSAQKNPTAFYLCASSIAGADEQFFGPGTRLTVL.

V and J are TRBV30 and TRBJ1-6; D is unresolved. Germline V CDR1 and CDR2: GTSNPN, SVGIG (reference sequence). Trimming shortened V by 8 bases and J by 7 bases, and 12 bases separated the two germline ends. This CDR3 has 12 amino acids. CDR3 bases: TGTGCCGTCTCGTGGGCAAATTCACCCCTCCACTTT. It specifies CAVSWANSPLHF.

This clone was seen a few times. This CDR3 is CASSYRPSIRSTEAFF. The CDR3 nucleotides read TGTGCCAGCAGTTACCGGCCTAGTATCAGGAGCACTGAAGCTTTCTTT. The V and J genes are TRBV6-5 and TRBJ1-1; D unclear. The CDR3 is 16 residues long. Germline V gives CDR1 MNHEY, CDR2 SVGAGI. Trimming cost V 2 bases and J 4 bases, with 17 bases left between them.

J is TRBJ2-5 and V is TRBV5-1, with 10 bases fitting TRBD2. The CDR3 runs to 16 residues. Germline V gene lookup returns CDR1 SGHRS and CDR2 YFSETQ. With 4 bases clipped from V and 5 bases from J, the junction kept 11 bases outside the gene matches. The CDR3 loop reads CASSPELGSGRETQYF. CDR3 in DNA: TGCGCCAGCAGCCCCGAGTTAGGTAGCGGGAGGGAGACCCAGTACTTC. Based on the CDR3 plus reference TRBV5-1 and TRBJ2-5, the full variable domain is KAGVTQTPRYLIKTRGQQVTLSCSPISGHRSVSWYQQTPGQGLQFLFEYFSETQRNKGNFPGRFSGRQFSNSRSEMNVSTLELGDSALYLCASSPELGSGRETQYFGPGTRLLVL.

This sequence joins TRBV6-2 or TRBV6-3 and TRBJ1-1; 7 nucleotides align to TRBD1. The CDR3 contains 14 residues. CDR1 and CDR2 from the germline V gene are MNHEY and SVGEGT. Trimming took 4 bases from V and 0 from J; bases not matched to a gene: 2. This chain's CDR3 is CASSSTGMNTEAFF. The CDR3 nucleotides are TGTGCCAGCAGTTCGACAGGGATGAACACTGAAGCTTTCTTT.

The chain links TRBV6-5 to TRBJ2-7; D is uncertain. The V end lost 5 bases, the J end lost 1 base, and 15 bases lay between the germline ends. CDR1 is MNHEY, CDR2 SVGAGI, per germline. The CDR3 extends over 15 amino acids. In DNA, the CDR3 is TGTGCCAGCAGTACCTCTCTTGTACGATCCTACGAGCAGTACTTC. This gives the protein CASSTSLVRSYEQYF.

The rearrangement links TRBV28 to TRBJ2-3; 8 nucleotides align to TRBD1. Germline V CDR1 and CDR2: MDHEN, SYDVKM. With 2 bases clipped from V and 7 bases from J, the junction kept 8 bases outside the gene matches. This CDR3 has 15 amino acids. CDR3 protein: CASSLGGTGRNTQYF. Here the CDR3 DNA reads TGTGCCAGCAGTTTAGGGGGGACAGGACGAAATACGCAGTATTTT.

V usage is TRBV6-2 or TRBV6-3 and J usage is TRBJ2-7; TRBD2 matches 9 bases. Germline loops: CDR1 MNHEY, CDR2 SVGEGT. V trimming: 3 bases; J trimming: 4 bases; junction bases outside the gene matches: 10. This CDR3 has 16 amino acids. CDR3 residues: CASSYNFQRGDYEQYF. The CDR3, as DNA: TGTGCCAGCAGTTATAATTTCCAGCGGGGGGATTACGAGCAGTACTTC.